This T cell receptor (beta chain) was sequenced for a study of T cell changes during pregnancy in multiple sclerosis. CDR1 is SGHTA and CDR2 is FQGNSA in the germline V gene. V lost 5 bases and J lost 4, with 18 bases in between. This CDR3 is 16 amino acids long. The table came from immunoSEQ multiplex PCR; TCRdb's copy has only in-frame clones and leaves some out. The table has fewer than 40,000 clones, around 90% seen once; the top ten hold approximately 0.43%. This sequence joins TRBV7-2 and TRBJ1-5; D unresolved. Specimen: CD4+ T cells from peripheral blood mononuclear cells, collected in the second trimester of pregnancy. This clonotype was obtained from a female donor in good health, enrolled as a control in a pregnancy study. The CDR3 DNA reads TGTGCCAGCAGCCCCAGCACGGGGTTAGGAAATCAGCCCCAGCATTTT. Its protein product is CASSPSTGLGNQPQHF.